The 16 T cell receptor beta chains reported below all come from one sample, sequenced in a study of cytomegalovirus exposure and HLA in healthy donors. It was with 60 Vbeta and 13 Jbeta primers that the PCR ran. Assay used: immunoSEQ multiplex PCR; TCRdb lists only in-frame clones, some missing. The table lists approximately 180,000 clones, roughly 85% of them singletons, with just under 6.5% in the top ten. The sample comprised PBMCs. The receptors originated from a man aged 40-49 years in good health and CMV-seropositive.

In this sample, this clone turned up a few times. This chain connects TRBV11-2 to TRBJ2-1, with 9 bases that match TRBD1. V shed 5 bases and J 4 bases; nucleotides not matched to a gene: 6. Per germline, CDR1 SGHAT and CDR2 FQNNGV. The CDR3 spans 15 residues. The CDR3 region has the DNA TGTGCCAGCAGCGCGCCCGGGACAGGGTACAATGAGCAGTTCTTC. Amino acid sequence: CASSAPGTGYNEQFF. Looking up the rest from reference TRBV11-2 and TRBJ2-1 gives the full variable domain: EAGVAQSPRYKIIEKRQSVAFWCNPISGHATLYWYQQILGQGPKLLIQFQNNGVVDDSQLPKDRFSAERLKGVDSTLKIQPAKLEDSAVYLCASSAPGTGYNEQFFGPGTRLTVL.

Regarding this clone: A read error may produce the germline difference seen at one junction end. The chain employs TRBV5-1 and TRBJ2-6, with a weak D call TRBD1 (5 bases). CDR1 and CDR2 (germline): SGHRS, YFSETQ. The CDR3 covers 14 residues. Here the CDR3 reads CASTLVAGANGLTF. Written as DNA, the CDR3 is TGCGCCAGCACCTTGGTGGCTGGGGCCAACGGCCTGACTTTC.

Here the CDR3 reads CASSEGPSSYNEQFF. CDR3 in DNA: TGTGCCAGCAGTGAAGGTCCTAGCAGCTACAATGAGCAGTTCTTC. The chain combines TRBV2 with TRBJ2-1, with D perhaps matching TRBD2 (5 bases). The length of the CDR3 is 15 residues. Germline lookup yields CDR1 SNHLY and CDR2 FYNNEI. With 1 base removed from V and 3 bases from J, the gap between germline ends came to 10 bases.

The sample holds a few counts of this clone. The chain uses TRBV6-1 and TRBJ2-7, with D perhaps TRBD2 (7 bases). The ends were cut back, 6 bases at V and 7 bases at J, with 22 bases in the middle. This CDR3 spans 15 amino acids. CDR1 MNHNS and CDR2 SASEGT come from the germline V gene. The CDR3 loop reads CASSLLGGGQGEQYF. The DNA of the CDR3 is TGTGCCAGCAGCCTACTAGGGGGAGGGCAGGGGGAGCAGTACTTC.

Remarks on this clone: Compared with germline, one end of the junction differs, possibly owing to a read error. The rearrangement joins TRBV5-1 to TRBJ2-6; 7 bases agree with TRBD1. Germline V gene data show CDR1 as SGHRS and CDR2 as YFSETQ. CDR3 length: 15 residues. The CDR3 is CASREQGSGANGLTF. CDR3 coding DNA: TGCGCCAGCAGGGAACAGGGGTCTGGGGCCAACGGCCTGACTTTC.

The CDR3 is CASSESFSSDLSYEQYF. DNA for the CDR3: TGTGCCAGCAGTGAATCCTTCTCTAGCGACCTCTCCTACGAGCAGTACTTC. The chain links TRBV27 to TRBJ2-7, with D possibly being TRBD2 (6 bases). The germline V gene has CDR1 MNHEY and CDR2 SMNVEV (reference sequence). The V end lost 5 bases, the J end lost 0 bases, and 20 bases lay between the germline ends. The CDR3 runs to 17 residues.

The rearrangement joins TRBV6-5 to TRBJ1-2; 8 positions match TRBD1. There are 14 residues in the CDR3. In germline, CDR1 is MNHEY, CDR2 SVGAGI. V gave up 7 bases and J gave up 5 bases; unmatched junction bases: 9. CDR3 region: CASTRRGQAYGYTF. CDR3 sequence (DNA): TGTGCCAGCACCCGAAGGGGACAGGCGTATGGCTACACCTTC.

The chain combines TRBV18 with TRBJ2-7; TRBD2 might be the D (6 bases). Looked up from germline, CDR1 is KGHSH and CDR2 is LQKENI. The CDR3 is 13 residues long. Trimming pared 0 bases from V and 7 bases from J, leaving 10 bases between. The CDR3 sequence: CASSPPVRGEQYF. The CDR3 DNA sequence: TGTGCCAGCTCACCACCGGTACGGGGGGAGCAGTACTTC.

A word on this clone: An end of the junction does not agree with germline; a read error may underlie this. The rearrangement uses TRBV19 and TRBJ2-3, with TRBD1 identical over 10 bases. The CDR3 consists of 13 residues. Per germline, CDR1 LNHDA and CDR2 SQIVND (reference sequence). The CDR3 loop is CASSVVTGGLLNF. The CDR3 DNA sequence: TGTGCCAGTAGCGTGGTGACAGGGGGCCTCCTAAATTTT.

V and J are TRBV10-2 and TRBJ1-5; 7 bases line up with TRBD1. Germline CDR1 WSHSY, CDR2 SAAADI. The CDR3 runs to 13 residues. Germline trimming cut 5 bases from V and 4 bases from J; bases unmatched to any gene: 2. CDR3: CASSSGGNQPQHF. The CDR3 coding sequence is TGCGCCAGCAGTTCAGGGGGAAATCAGCCCCAGCATTTT.

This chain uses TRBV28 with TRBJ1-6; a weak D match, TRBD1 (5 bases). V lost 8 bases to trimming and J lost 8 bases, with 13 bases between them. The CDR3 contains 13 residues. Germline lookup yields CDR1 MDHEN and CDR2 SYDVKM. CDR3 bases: TGTGCCAGCTATCCGGGAGGGGATTCACCCCTCCACTTT. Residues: CASYPGGDSPLHF. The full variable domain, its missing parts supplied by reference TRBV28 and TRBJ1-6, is DVKVTQSSRYLVKRTGEKVFLECVQDMDHENMFWYRQDPGLGLRLIYFSYDVKMKEKGDIPEGYSVSREKKERFSLILESASTNQTSMYLCASYPGGDSPLHFGNGTRLTVT.

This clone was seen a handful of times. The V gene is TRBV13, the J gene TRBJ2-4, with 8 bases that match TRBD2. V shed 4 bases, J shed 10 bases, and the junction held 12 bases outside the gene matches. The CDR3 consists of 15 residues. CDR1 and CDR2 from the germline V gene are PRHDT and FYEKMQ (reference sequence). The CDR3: CASSSRGGAGGIQYF. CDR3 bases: TGTGCCAGCAGCTCCCGAGGTGGGGCGGGAGGAATTCAGTACTTC. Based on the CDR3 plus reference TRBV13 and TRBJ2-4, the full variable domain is AAGVIQSPRHLIKEKRETATLKCYPIPRHDTVYWYQQGPGQDPQFLISFYEKMQSDKGSIPDRFSAQQFSDYHSELNMSSLELGDSALYFCASSSRGGAGGIQYFGAGTRLSVL.

This CDR3 is CASSLVGTSYEQYF. CDR3 sequence (DNA): TGCGCCAGCAGCTTGGTTGGCACTAGCTACGAGCAGTACTTC. The rearrangement joins TRBV5-1 to TRBJ2-7, with a possible D match to TRBD2 (5 bases). The CDR3 consists of 14 residues. Germline V CDR1 and CDR2: SGHRS, YFSETQ. V gave up 0 bases and J gave up 3 bases, with 10 bases separating them. The full variable domain, in which reference TRBV5-1 and TRBJ2-7 provide the parts outside the CDR3, is KAGVTQTPRYLIKTRGQQVTLSCSPISGHRSVSWYQQTPGQGLQFLFEYFSETQRNKGNFPGRFSGRQFSNSRSEMNVSTLELGDSALYLCASSLVGTSYEQYFGPGTRLTVT.

The CDR3 loop reads CASTGNTGELFF. DNA for the CDR3: TGTGCCAGCACAGGAAACACCGGGGAGCTGTTTTTT. The rearrangement joins TRBV6-5 to TRBJ2-2; D not certain. Germline-derived CDR1 and CDR2 are MNHEY and SVGAGI. The CDR3 runs to 12 residues. V shed 7 bases and J shed 2 bases, with 5 bases lying between them.

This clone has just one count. The CDR3 loop reads CASIPRANTEAFF. In DNA form, the CDR3 reads TGTGCCAGCATCCCGCGGGCGAACACTGAAGCTTTCTTT. The rearrangement uses TRBV6-6 and TRBJ1-1; D gene ambiguous. Trimming removed 7 bases from V and 1 base from J, with 10 bases in between. This CDR3 region has 13 residues. CDR1 and CDR2 from the germline V gene are MNHNY and SVGAGI (reference sequence).

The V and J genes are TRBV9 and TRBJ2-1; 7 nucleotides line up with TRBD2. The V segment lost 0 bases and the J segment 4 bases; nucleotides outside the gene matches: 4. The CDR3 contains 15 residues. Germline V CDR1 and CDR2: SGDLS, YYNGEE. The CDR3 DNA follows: TGTGCCAGCAGCGTAGAGGGAGGGAGTTACAATGAGCAGTTCTTC. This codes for CASSVEGGSYNEQFF.